This T cell receptor beta chain was captured by sequencing in a study of blood T cell repertoires in COVID-19. Seattle's enrolled individuals joined amid active infection and were then monitored longitudinally. Sequencing used immunoSEQ multiplex PCR; TCRdb keeps in-frame clones, though not all of them. The sample includes about 92,000 clones, around nine tenths of them seen just once. V lost 6 bases and J lost 10, with 21 bases in between. There are 14 residues in the CDR3. Germline CDR1 reads MNHEY; CDR2 reads SVGEGT. This chain joins TRBV6-2 or TRBV6-3 and TRBJ2-5, with TRBD2 as a possible D gene (6 bases). The source material was peripheral blood. This sequence was found in a woman aged 55-69 years with COVID-19, enrolled during active disease. CDR3 sequence: CASSPGSPPEGQYF. DNA for the CDR3: TGTGCCAGCAGCCCTGGGAGCCCACCGGAGGGCCAGTACTTC.